The entry below gives a single T cell receptor beta chain sequence along with its context. As yet, its antigen is unknown. Assay used: immunoSEQ multiplex PCR; TCRdb lists only in-frame clones, some missing. The profile shows 140,000 to 150,000 clones, about 92% of them singletons. These data belong to a study of T cell responses to AZD1222 COVID-19 vaccine. CDR1 and CDR2 from the germline V gene are MRHNA and SNTAGT. Trimming took off 0 bases at V and 8 bases at J, with 8 bases between the two ends. This CDR3 has 13 amino acids. Study-wide points: The donor cohort was predominantly white British with a female majority, and clonal diversity may have been underestimated.

The V call is TRBV6-4, the J call TRBJ2-1, with no clear D. Sequencing used peripheral blood, obtained on day 0 of AZD1222 vaccination. This TCR came from an adult in good health. The CDR3 sequence: CASSDSGEDEQFF. In DNA form, the CDR3 reads TGTGCCAGCAGTGACTCGGGTGAGGATGAGCAGTTCTTC.